This record covers a single T cell receptor beta chain. Its antigen is not identified. The source of the sample is a study of OX40 agonist ivuxolimab in advanced cancers. Broader study findings: CD8+ T cells averaged more expanded clones than CD4+. In the 0.1 to 3.0 mg/kg range, CD4+ and CD8+ blood T cells had expanded clonally by week 6.

The repertoire was sequenced with immunoSEQ multiplex PCR; TCRdb's copy has only in-frame clones and lacks some. The table has tens of thousands of clones, 80% seen once. V gave up 3 bases and J gave up 6 bases, with 25 bases separating them. Germline V gives CDR1 SGHRS, CDR2 YFSETQ. The CDR3 contains 17 residues. The chain uses TRBV5-1 and TRBJ2-7; TRBD1 might be the D (6 bases). The sample in question was CD4+ or CD8+ T cells sorted from blood, obtained in a trial of the OX40 agonist ivuxolimab. The receptor's source is an adult with an advanced solid tumor such as melanoma, head and neck, liver or kidney cancer. The CDR3 reads CASSSDARQVVVGEQYF. CDR3 in DNA: TGCGCCAGCAGCTCGGATGCCCGACAGGTCGTCGTGGGCGAGCAGTACTTC.